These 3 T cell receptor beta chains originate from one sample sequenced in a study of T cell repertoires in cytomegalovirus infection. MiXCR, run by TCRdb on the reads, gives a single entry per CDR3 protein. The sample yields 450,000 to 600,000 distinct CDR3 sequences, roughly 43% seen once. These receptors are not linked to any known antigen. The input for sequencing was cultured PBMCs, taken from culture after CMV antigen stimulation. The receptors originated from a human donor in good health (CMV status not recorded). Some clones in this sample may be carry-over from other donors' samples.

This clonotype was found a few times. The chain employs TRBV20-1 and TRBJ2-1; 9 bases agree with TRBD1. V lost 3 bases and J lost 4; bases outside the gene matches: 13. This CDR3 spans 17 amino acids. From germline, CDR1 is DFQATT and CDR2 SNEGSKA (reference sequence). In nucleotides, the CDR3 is TGCAGTGCTAGTGGGGCTCCAGGGGACAGGGAATACAATGAGCAGTTCTTC. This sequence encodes CSASGAPGDREYNEQFF.

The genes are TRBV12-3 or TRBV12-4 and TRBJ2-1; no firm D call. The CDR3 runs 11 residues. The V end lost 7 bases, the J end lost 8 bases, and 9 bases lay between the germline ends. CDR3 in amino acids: CASNLRDEQFF. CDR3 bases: TGTGCCAGCAACCTACGGGATGAGCAGTTCTTC.

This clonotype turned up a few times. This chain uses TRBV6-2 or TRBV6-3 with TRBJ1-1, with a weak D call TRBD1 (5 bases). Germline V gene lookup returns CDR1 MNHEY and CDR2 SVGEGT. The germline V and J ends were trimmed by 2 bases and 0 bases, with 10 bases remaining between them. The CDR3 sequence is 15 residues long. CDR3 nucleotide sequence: TGTGCCAGCAGTTACCAGCGGGGGATGAACACTGAAGCTTTCTTT. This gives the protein CASSYQRGMNTEAFF.